This T cell receptor beta chain is from a study of cytomegalovirus exposure and HLA in healthy donors. About the research overall: Assignment to the Caucasian-associated ancestry cluster applied to approximately 80% of the approximately 380 genotyped donors. Overall study results and limits: In a later analysis, TCR beta V- and J-gene trimming showed a link to a missense DCLRE1C variant. Rarity marked most TCR sequences, yet some public TCRs occurred in many donors.

This CDR3 spans 19 amino acids. The germline CDR1 and CDR2 sequences are SNHLY and FYNNEI. Trimming left V 5 bases short and J 7 bases short, with 30 bases between. PCR was performed using 60 Vbeta and 13 Jbeta primers. Profiling relied on immunoSEQ multiplex PCR, and the TCRdb table lists in-frame clones only, not all of them. Of some 170,000 clones listed, about 82% are singletons. On this clone itself: Its target is unknown.

Sequencing was done on a sample of PBMCs. The clonotype originates from a woman aged 25 to 39 in good health and CMV-seropositive. The chain joins TRBV2 to TRBJ1-5; D not certain. CDR3 amino acids: CASSRNIPSGQVLLQPQHF. DNA of the CDR3: TGTGCCAGCAGTAGAAATATTCCGTCTGGTCAGGTACTGTTACAGCCCCAGCATTTT.